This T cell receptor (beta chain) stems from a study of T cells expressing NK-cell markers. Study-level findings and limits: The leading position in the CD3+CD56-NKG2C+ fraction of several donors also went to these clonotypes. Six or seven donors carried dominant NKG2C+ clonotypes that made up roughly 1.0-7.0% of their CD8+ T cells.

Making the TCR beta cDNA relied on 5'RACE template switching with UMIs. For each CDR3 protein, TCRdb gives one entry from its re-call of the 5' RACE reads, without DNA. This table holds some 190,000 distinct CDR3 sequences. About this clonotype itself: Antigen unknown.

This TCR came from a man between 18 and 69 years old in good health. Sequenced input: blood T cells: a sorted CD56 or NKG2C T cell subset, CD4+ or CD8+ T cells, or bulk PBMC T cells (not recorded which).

CDR3 sequence reads: CASSLVRAAYTDTQYF. The J gene is TRBJ2-3, the V gene TRBV27; the D gene TCRdb calls, TRBD2, cannot be checked with no DNA. Germline CDR1 and CDR2: MNHEY and SMNVEV (reference sequence). CDR3 length: 16 residues.